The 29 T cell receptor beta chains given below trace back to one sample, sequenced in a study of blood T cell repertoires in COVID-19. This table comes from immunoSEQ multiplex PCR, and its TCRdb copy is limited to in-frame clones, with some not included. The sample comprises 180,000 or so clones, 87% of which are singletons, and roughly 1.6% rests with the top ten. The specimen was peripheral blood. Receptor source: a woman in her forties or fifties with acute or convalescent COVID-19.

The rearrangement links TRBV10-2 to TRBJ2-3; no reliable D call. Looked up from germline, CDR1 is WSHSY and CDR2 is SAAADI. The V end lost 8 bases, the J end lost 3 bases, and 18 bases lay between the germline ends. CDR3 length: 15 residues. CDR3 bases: TGCGCCAGCGCCCGCAGGAATACCGTAACAGATACGCAGTATTTT. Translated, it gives CASARRNTVTDTQYF.

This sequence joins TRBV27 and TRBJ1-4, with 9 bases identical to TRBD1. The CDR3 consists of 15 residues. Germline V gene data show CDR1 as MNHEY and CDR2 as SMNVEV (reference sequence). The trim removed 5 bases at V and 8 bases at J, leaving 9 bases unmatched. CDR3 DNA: TGTGCCAGCAGTCTAAACCGGGACAGGGCCGAAAAACTGTTTTTT. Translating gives CASSLNRDRAEKLFF.

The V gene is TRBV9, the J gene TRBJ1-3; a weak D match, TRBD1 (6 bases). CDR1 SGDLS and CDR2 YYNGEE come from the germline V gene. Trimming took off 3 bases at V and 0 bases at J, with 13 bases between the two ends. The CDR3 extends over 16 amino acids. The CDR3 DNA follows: TGTGCCAGCAGCGCCTCGGACAGCCGCTCTGGAAACACCATATATTTT. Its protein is CASSASDSRSGNTIYF.

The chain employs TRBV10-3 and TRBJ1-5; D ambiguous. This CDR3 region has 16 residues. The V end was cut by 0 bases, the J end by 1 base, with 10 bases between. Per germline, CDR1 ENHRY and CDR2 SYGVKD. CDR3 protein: CAISESKGGSNQPQHF. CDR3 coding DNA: TGTGCCATCAGTGAGTCAAAGGGAGGAAGCAATCAGCCCCAGCATTTT.

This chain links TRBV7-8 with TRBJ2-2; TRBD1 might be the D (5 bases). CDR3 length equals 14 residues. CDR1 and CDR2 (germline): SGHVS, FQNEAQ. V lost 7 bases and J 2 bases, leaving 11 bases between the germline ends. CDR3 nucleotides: TGTGCCAGCAACCCGACAGCAAACACCGGGGAGCTGTTTTTT. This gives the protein CASNPTANTGELFF.

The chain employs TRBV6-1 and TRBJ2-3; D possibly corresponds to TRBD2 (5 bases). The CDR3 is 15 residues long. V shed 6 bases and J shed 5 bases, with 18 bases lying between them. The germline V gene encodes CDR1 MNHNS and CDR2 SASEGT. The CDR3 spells CASSNGLLGGDTQYF. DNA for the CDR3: TGTGCCAGCAGCAACGGGCTTCTAGGAGGAGATACGCAGTATTTT.

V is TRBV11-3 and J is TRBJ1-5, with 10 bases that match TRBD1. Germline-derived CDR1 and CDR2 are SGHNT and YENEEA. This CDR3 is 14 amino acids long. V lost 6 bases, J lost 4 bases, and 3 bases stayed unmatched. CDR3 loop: CASSAGQGNQPQHF. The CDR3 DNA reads TGTGCCAGCAGTGCGGGACAGGGGAATCAGCCCCAGCATTTT.

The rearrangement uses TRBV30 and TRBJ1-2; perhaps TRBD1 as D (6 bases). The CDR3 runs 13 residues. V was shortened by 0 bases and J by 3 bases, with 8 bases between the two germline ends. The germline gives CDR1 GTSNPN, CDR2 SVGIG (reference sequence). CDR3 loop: CAWSVGGDYGYTF. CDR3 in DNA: TGTGCCTGGAGTGTAGGGGGAGACTATGGCTACACCTTC.

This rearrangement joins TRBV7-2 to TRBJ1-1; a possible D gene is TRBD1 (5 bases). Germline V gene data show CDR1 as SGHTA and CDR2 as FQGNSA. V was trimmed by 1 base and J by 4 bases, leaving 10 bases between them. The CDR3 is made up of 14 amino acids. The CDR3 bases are TGTGCCAGCAGCTTAGTAGGGGATAGCACTGAAGCTTTCTTT. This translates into CASSLVGDSTEAFF.

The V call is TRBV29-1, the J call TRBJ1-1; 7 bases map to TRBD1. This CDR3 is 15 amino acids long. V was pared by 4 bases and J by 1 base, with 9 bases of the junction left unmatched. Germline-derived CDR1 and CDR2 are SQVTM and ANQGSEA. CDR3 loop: CSVVPGRTGNTEAFF. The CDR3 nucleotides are TGCAGCGTTGTTCCTGGAAGGACAGGGAACACTGAAGCTTTCTTT.

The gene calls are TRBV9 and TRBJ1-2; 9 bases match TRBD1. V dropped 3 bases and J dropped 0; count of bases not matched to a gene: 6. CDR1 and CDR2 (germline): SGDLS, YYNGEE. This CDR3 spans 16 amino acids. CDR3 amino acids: CASSGRDRAPNYGYTF. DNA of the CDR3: TGTGCCAGCAGCGGCCGGGACAGGGCTCCTAACTATGGCTACACCTTC. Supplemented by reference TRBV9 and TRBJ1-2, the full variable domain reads DSGVTQTPKHLITATGQRVTLRCSPRSGDLSVYWYQQSLDQGLQFLIQYYNGEERAKGNILERFSAQQFPDLHSELNLSSLELGDSALYFCASSGRDRAPNYGYTFGSGTRLTVV.

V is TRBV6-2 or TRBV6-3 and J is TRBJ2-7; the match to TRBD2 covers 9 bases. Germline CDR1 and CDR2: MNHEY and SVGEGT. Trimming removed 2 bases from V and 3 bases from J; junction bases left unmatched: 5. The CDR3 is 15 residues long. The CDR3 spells CASSYGGGGDYEQYF. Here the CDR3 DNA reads TGTGCCAGCAGTTACGGTGGCGGGGGGGACTACGAGCAGTACTTC.

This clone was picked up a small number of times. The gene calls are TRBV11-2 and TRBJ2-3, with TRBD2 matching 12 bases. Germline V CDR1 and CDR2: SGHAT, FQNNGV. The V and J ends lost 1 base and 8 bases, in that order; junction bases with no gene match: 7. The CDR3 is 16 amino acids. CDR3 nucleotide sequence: TGTGCCAGCAGCTTAGTAACACTAGCGGGGGGAGGTACGCAGTATTTT. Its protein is CASSLVTLAGGGTQYF.

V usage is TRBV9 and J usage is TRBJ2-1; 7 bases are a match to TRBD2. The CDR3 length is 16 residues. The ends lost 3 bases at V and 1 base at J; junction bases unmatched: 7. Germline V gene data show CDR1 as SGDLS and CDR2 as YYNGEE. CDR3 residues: CASSEVSGYSYNEQFF. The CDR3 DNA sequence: TGTGCCAGCAGCGAGGTTAGCGGGTATTCCTACAATGAGCAGTTCTTC.

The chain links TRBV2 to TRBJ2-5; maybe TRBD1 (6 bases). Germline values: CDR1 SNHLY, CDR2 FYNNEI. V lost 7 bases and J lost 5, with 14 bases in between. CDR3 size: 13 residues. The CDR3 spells CASTGRGRETQYF. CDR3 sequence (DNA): TGTGCCAGCACTGGCAGGGGAAGGGAGACCCAGTACTTC.

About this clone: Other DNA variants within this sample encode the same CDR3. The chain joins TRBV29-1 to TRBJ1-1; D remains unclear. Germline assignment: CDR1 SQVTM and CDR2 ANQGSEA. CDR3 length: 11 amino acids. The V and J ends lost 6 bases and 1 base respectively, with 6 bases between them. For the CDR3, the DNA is TGCAGCGTGCTCAGGAACACTGAAGCTTTCTTT. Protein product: CSVLRNTEAFF.

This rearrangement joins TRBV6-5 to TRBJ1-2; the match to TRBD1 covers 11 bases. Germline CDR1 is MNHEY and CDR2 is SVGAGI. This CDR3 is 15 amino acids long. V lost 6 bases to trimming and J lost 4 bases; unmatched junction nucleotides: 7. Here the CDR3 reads CASRDPGQGGYGYTF. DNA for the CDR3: TGTGCCAGCAGAGACCCGGGACAGGGGGGCTATGGCTACACCTTC.

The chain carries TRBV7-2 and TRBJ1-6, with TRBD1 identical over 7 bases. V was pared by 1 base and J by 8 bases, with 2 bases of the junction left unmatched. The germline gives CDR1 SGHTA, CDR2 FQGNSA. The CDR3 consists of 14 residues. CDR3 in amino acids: CASSLGGGDSPLHF. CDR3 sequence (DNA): TGTGCCAGCAGCTTAGGAGGGGGCGATTCACCCCTCCACTTT.

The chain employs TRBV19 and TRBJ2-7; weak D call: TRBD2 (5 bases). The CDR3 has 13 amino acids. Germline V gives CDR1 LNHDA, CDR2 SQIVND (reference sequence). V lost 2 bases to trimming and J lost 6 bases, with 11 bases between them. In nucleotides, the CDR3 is TGTGCCAGTAGTATAACCTTCCGGGGCGAGCAGTACTTC. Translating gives CASSITFRGEQYF.

DNA for the CDR3: TGTGCCAGTAGTAGTGGACAGGGAACCTACGAGCAGTACTTC. As protein: CASSSGQGTYEQYF. This chain joins TRBV19 and TRBJ2-7, with TRBD1 identical over 8 bases. The V gene end was trimmed by 4 bases and the J gene end by 2 bases; junction bases not matched to a gene: 4. This CDR3 is 14 amino acids long. The germline V gene encodes CDR1 LNHDA and CDR2 SQIVND (reference sequence). The variable domain in full, completed from reference TRBV19 and TRBJ2-7, reads DGGITQSPKYLFRKEGQNVTLSCEQNLNHDAMYWYRQDPGQGLRLIYYSQIVNDFQKGDIAEGYSVSREKKESFPLTVTSAQKNPTAFYLCASSSGQGTYEQYFGPGTRLTVT.

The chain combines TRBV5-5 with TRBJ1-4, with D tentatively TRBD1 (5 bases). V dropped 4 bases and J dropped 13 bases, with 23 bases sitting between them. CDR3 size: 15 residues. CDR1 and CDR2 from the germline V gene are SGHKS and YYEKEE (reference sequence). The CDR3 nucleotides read TGTGCCAGCAGCAAACTTGGGCAAGTCGGGGGTGGACTGTTTTTT. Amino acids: CASSKLGQVGGGLFF.

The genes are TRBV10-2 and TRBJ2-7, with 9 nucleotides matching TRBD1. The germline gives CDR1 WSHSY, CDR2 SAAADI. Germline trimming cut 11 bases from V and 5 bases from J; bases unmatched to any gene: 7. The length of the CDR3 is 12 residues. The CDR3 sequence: CAGGQGNHEQYF. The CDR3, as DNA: TGCGCCGGTGGACAGGGGAACCACGAGCAGTACTTC.

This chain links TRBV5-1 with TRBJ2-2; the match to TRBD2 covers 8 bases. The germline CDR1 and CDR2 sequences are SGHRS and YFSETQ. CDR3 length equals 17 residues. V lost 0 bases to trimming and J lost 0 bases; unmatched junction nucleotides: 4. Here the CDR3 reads CASSLGSGVTNTGELFF. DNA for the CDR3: TGCGCCAGCAGCTTGGGTAGCGGGGTTACGAACACCGGGGAGCTGTTTTTT.

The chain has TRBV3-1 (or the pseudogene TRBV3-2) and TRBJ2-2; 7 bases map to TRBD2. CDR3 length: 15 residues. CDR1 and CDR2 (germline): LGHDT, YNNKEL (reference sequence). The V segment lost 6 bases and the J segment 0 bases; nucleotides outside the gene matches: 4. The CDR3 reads CASSQGLPNTGELFF. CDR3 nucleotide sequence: TGTGCCAGCAGTCAGGGACTACCGAACACCGGGGAGCTGTTTTTT.

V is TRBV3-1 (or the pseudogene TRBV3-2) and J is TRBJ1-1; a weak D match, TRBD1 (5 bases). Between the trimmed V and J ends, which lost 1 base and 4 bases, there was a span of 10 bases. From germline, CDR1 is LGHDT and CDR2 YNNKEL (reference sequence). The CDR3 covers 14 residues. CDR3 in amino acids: CASSQGHGGTEAFF. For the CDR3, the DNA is TGTGCCAGCAGCCAAGGACACGGGGGCACTGAAGCTTTCTTT.

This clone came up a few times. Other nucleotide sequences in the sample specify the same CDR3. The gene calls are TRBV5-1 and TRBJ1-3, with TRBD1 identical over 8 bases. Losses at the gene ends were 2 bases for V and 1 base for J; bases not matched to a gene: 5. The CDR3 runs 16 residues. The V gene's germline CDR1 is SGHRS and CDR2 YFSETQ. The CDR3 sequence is CASSFSGGASGNTIYF. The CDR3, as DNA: TGCGCCAGCAGCTTCTCAGGGGGCGCTTCTGGAAACACCATATATTTT.

The CDR3 protein is CASSPGGRATEAFF. The CDR3 coding sequence is TGTGCCAGCAGCCCTGGGGGCAGGGCCACTGAAGCTTTCTTT. The V call is TRBV11-2, the J call TRBJ1-1; TRBD1 is a possible D gene (6 bases). Germline loops: CDR1 SGHAT, CDR2 FQNNGV. The CDR3 runs to 14 residues. V was clipped by 5 bases and J by 4 bases, with 14 bases between them.

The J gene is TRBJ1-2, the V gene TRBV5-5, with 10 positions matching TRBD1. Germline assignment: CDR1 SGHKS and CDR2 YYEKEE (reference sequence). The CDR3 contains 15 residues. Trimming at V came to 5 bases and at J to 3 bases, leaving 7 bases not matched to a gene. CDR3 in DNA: TGTGCCAGCAGGAAGGGGACAGGGGAGTACTATGGCTACACCTTC. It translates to CASRKGTGEYYGYTF.

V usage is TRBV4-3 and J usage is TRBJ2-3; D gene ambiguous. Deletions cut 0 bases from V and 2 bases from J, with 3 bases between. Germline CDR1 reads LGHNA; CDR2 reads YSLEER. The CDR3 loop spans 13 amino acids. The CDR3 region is CASSQDHTDTQYF. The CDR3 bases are TGCGCCAGCAGCCAAGACCACACAGATACGCAGTATTTT.